Below, 32 T cell receptor beta chains from the same sample are listed, as sequenced in a study of blood T cell repertoires in COVID-19 (dated by TCRdb to 2018 to 2020). Libraries were prepared through the immunoSEQ multiplex PCR assay. TCRdb took this table from immuneACCESS and kept in-frame rearrangements with V and J called. Such tables lack part of the clones; where checked against another copy, unresolved V genes explain under half of the gap, and the rest is unexplained. The sample table lists approximately 260,000 clones, approximately 86% of them with a count of one. Jointly, the top ten make up less than 4.5% of the sample. The sequencing input was peripheral blood. These receptors were taken from a man younger than 30 with active or convalescent COVID-19.

This sequence joins TRBV19 and TRBJ1-2, with a weak D call TRBD1 (6 bases). CDR1 is LNHDA and CDR2 is SQIVND in the germline V gene (reference sequence). The CDR3 sequence is 14 residues long. V lost 5 bases and J lost 7, with 17 bases in between. The DNA of the CDR3 is TGTGCCAGTAGTTCGGGACAACAAAGCGCTGGCTACACCTTC. Translation gives CASSSGQQSAGYTF.

The chain couples TRBV6-4 to TRBJ1-2; 8 bases map to TRBD1. The CDR3 is 14 amino acids. J was trimmed by 5 bases and V by 4 bases; bases with no gene match: 6. The germline gives CDR1 MRHNA, CDR2 SNTAGT. The CDR3 region is CASSASGTGYGYTF. The DNA for the CDR3 is TGTGCCAGCAGTGCCTCCGGGACAGGATATGGCTACACCTTC.

This rearrangement joins TRBV28 to TRBJ1-4; D is unresolved. Germline CDR1 and CDR2: MDHEN and SYDVKM. The germline V and J ends were trimmed by 8 bases and 4 bases, with 14 bases remaining between them. The CDR3 covers 14 residues. The DNA for the CDR3 is TGTGCCAGCGGTCACAGAGAAAGTAATGAAAAACTGTTTTTT. This translates into CASGHRESNEKLFF.

This clone occurred a few times. The chain joins TRBV19 to TRBJ2-2; D not resolved. CDR1 and CDR2 from the germline V gene are LNHDA and SQIVND (reference sequence). V was pared by 6 bases and J by 3 bases, with 11 bases between. This CDR3 has 14 amino acids. The DNA for the CDR3 is TGTGCCAGTAGCCCAGACTCCTACACCGGGGAGCTGTTTTTT. It is translated as CASSPDSYTGELFF.

The chain carries TRBV7-2 and TRBJ2-3; 14 bases are a match to TRBD2. CDR3 size: 17 residues. Germline trimming cut 5 bases from V and 6 bases from J; bases unmatched to any gene: 10. From germline, CDR1 is SGHTA and CDR2 FQGNSA. The DNA for the CDR3 is TGTGCCAGCAGCCCCGGACTAGCGGGAGGCCTCGTGGATACGCAGTATTTT. It codes for CASSPGLAGGLVDTQYF.

This chain joins TRBV5-1 and TRBJ2-7; 7 nucleotides match TRBD1. V lost 4 bases to trimming and J lost 3 bases; unmatched junction nucleotides: 4. The CDR3 runs to 13 residues. CDR1 SGHRS and CDR2 YFSETQ come from the germline V gene. The CDR3 nucleotides read TGCGCCAGCAGCATAGGGGACAGCTACGAGCAGTACTTC. Translated: CASSIGDSYEQYF.

The chain recombines TRBV25-1 with TRBJ2-1, with D maybe TRBD2 (6 bases). CDR3 length: 15 amino acids. Germline V gene data show CDR1 as MGHDK and CDR2 as SYGVNS. The V end was cut by 6 bases, the J end by 1 base, with 13 bases between. CDR3 nucleotide sequence: TGTGCCAGCAGCCAAAGCGGGCCTTCCTACAATGAGCAGTTCTTC. This translates into CASSQSGPSYNEQFF.

This sequence joins TRBV7-2 and TRBJ1-3, with 7 positions matching TRBD1. Looked up from germline, CDR1 is SGHTA and CDR2 is FQGNSA. The CDR3 is made up of 15 amino acids. V shed 2 bases and J 4 bases; nucleotides not matched to a gene: 5. CDR3 sequence reads: CASSLLGQFGNTIYF. CDR3 bases: TGTGCCAGCAGCTTACTGGGACAGTTCGGAAACACCATATATTTT.

The chain recombines TRBV7-8 with TRBJ2-3, with unresolved D. The CDR3 contains 13 residues. Germline loops: CDR1 SGHVS, CDR2 FQNEAQ. Trimming removed 4 bases from V and 9 bases from J, with 14 bases in between. The CDR3 loop is CASSSRSIGTQYF. The CDR3 DNA is TGTGCCAGCAGCTCTAGGAGTATTGGGACGCAGTATTTT.

V and J are TRBV7-3 and TRBJ1-1; D unclear. Per the germline V gene, CDR1 is SGHTA and CDR2 is FQGTGA. The CDR3 runs to 13 residues. V lost 4 bases to trimming and J lost 0 bases, with 6 bases between them. The CDR3: CASSSGVNTEAFF. The DNA for the CDR3 is TGTGCCAGCAGCTCTGGAGTGAACACTGAAGCTTTCTTT.

This chain joins TRBV5-1 and TRBJ1-6; D perhaps matches TRBD1 (5 bases). CDR1 and CDR2 (germline): SGHRS, YFSETQ. V lost 1 base, J lost 7 bases, and 12 bases lay in between. The CDR3 sequence is 15 residues long. The CDR3 reads CASSLRRGENSPLHF. The CDR3 DNA reads as TGCGCCAGCAGCTTGAGGCGGGGGGAAAATTCACCCCTCCACTTT. Based on the CDR3 plus reference TRBV5-1 and TRBJ1-6, the full variable domain is KAGVTQTPRYLIKTRGQQVTLSCSPISGHRSVSWYQQTPGQGLQFLFEYFSETQRNKGNFPGRFSGRQFSNSRSEMNVSTLELGDSALYLCASSLRRGENSPLHFGNGTRLTVT.

The CDR3 loop is CASSEAPVVGGAEQYF. For the CDR3, the DNA is TGTGCCAGCAGTGAAGCGCCGGTGGTCGGGGGGGCCGAGCAGTACTTC. This sequence joins TRBV6-1 and TRBJ2-7; TRBD2 matches at 8 bases. The V gene end was trimmed by 0 bases and the J gene end by 6 bases; junction bases not matched to a gene: 10. The CDR3 is made up of 16 amino acids. Germline V gene lookup returns CDR1 MNHNS and CDR2 SASEGT.

This clone has a handful of counts. The chain couples TRBV6-1 to TRBJ2-5; 8 nucleotides line up with TRBD1. The CDR3 consists of 17 residues. With 4 bases clipped from V and 2 bases from J, the junction kept 12 bases outside the gene matches. Germline V gene data show CDR1 as MNHNS and CDR2 as SASEGT. The CDR3 sequence is CASSAPTGGGRQETQYF. The CDR3 coding sequence is TGTGCCAGCAGTGCCCCCACAGGGGGAGGAAGGCAAGAGACCCAGTACTTC.

The rearrangement uses TRBV24-1 and TRBJ2-1, with TRBD2 matching over 14 bases. The CDR3 is 19 residues long. After removal of 1 base from V and 9 bases from J, the junction contained 13 bases not matched to a gene. Germline V lookup: CDR1 KGHDR, CDR2 SFDVKD. CDR3: CATSDFLSGTSGRSGEQFF. DNA for the CDR3: TGTGCCACCAGTGATTTCTTATCCGGGACTAGCGGGAGAAGTGGTGAGCAGTTCTTC.

This chain joins TRBV27 and TRBJ2-7; a weak D match, TRBD2 (6 bases). This CDR3 comprises 13 residues. CDR1 is MNHEY, CDR2 SMNVEV, per germline (reference sequence). V lost 2 bases and J 6 bases, leaving 11 bases between the germline ends. In DNA form, the CDR3 reads TGTGCCAGCAGTTTAAGGGAGGAGAGCGAGCAGTACTTC. Translated, it gives CASSLREESEQYF.

The V gene is TRBV19, the J gene TRBJ2-1; possibly TRBD2 for D (6 bases). Germline V gene sequence: CDR1 LNHDA, CDR2 SQIVND (reference sequence). This CDR3 comprises 15 residues. The V end lost 2 bases, the J end lost 4 bases, and 12 bases lay between the germline ends. The CDR3 here is CASSISRGPYNEQFF. DNA for the CDR3: TGTGCCAGTAGTATATCGCGGGGACCGTACAATGAGCAGTTCTTC.

This clone showed up just once. The chain links TRBV28 to TRBJ2-3; maybe TRBD2 (5 bases). Trimming stripped 5 bases from V and 6 bases from J, with 12 bases between. Per germline, CDR1 MDHEN and CDR2 SYDVKM. This CDR3 spans 13 amino acids. The chain's CDR3 is CASSEVALDTQYF. CDR3 sequence (DNA): TGTGCCAGCAGTGAAGTAGCGCTGGATACGCAGTATTTT.

V gene TRBV5-1 combines with J gene TRBJ2-7, with a weak D call TRBD1 (5 bases). Trimming removed 4 bases at V and 5 bases at J, with 10 bases between. CDR3 length: 12 amino acids. Germline loops: CDR1 SGHRS, CDR2 YFSETQ. The CDR3 coding sequence is TGCGCCAGCAGCCCAGGGCGCGACGAGCAGTACTTC. This translates into CASSPGRDEQYF.

Concerning this clone itself: Sequence at one end of the junction differs from germline and may be a read error. The chain recombines TRBV19 with TRBJ2-3; a weak D match, TRBD2 (6 bases). Germline CDR1 is LNHDA and CDR2 is SQIVND (reference sequence). The CDR3 has 15 amino acids. The CDR3 DNA sequence: TGTGCCAGTAATATAGCGGACTCTAGCACAGATACGCAGTATTTT. Its translation: CASNIADSSTDTQYF.

The V and J genes are TRBV20-1 and TRBJ2-7; TRBD2 matches at 10 bases. After removal of 3 bases from V and 5 bases from J, the junction contained 7 bases not matched to a gene. This CDR3 spans 14 amino acids. Germline assignment: CDR1 DFQATT and CDR2 SNEGSKA (reference sequence). CDR3: CSASLSSGSHEQYF. The CDR3 DNA sequence: TGCAGTGCTAGTCTGTCTAGCGGGAGCCACGAGCAGTACTTC.

The chain joins TRBV4-1 to TRBJ2-1; 16 positions match TRBD2. CDR1 is MGHRA and CDR2 is YSYEKL in the germline V gene. CDR3 size: 18 residues. J lost 2 bases, V lost 5 bases, and 6 bases had no gene match. CDR3 in DNA: TGCGCCAGCAGCTGGGGACTAGCGGGAGGGCAACCCTACAATGAGCAGTTCTTC. Its protein is CASSWGLAGGQPYNEQFF.

The chain is built from TRBV14 and TRBJ2-7; a weak D match, TRBD1 (5 bases). V gave up 6 bases and J gave up 3 bases, with 15 bases separating them. CDR1 and CDR2 from the germline V gene are SGHDN and FVKESK. This CDR3 is 14 amino acids long. The CDR3 DNA is TGTGCCAGCAGTCTTGGGGCCGTCTTCTACGAGCAGTACTTC. Translation: CASSLGAVFYEQYF.

V is TRBV5-6 and J is TRBJ2-1; TRBD2 matches 10 bases. The germline CDR1 and CDR2 sequences are SGHDT and YYEEEE. Trimming took 4 bases from V and 9 from J; bases not matched to a gene: 16. The CDR3 sequence is 17 residues long. The CDR3 coding sequence is TGTGCCAGCAGCCGCCCAAGCGGGGGGGCCCTGAGTGGTGAGCAGTTCTTC. Translation: CASSRPSGGALSGEQFF.

V and J are TRBV27 and TRBJ1-1; D is perhaps TRBD1 (6 bases). Germline V CDR1 and CDR2: MNHEY, SMNVEV (reference sequence). V lost 6 bases and J 3 bases, leaving 14 bases between the germline ends. The CDR3 length is 14 residues. CDR3 residues: CASSEQGLYTEAFF. CDR3 sequence (DNA): TGTGCCAGCAGCGAACAGGGTTTGTACACTGAAGCTTTCTTT.

The genes are TRBV4-2 and TRBJ2-7; TRBD1 matches 7 bases. After removal of 5 bases from V and 0 bases from J, the junction contained 10 bases not matched to a gene. The V gene's germline CDR1 is LGHNA and CDR2 YNFKEQ. CDR3 length: 16 residues. The CDR3 DNA sequence: TGTGCCAGCAGCTTCCGGGACAGCCTTCGCTCCTACGAGCAGTACTTC. It codes for CASSFRDSLRSYEQYF.

The chain joins TRBV9 to TRBJ1-3, with D possibly TRBD1 on 6 matching bases. The length of the CDR3 is 14 residues. V lost 4 bases to trimming and J lost 4 bases, with 12 bases between them. Germline V gene lookup returns CDR1 SGDLS and CDR2 YYNGEE. CDR3 nucleotide sequence: TGTGCCAGCAGCCCTCGACAGGCGGGAAACACCATATATTTT. Its protein product is CASSPRQAGNTIYF.

This sequence joins TRBV7-3 and TRBJ2-3; TRBD2 might be the D (5 bases). This CDR3 has 15 amino acids. V lost 1 base to trimming and J lost 0 bases, with 8 bases between them. Per the germline V gene, CDR1 is SGHTA and CDR2 is FQGTGA. The CDR3 protein is CASSLIPGSTDTQYF. CDR3 sequence (DNA): TGTGCCAGCAGCTTAATCCCGGGGAGCACAGATACGCAGTATTTT.

The chain employs TRBV5-1 and TRBJ2-1; D is perhaps TRBD2 (6 bases). V lost 4 bases and J lost 8, with 16 bases in between. This CDR3 spans 14 amino acids. Germline V gives CDR1 SGHRS, CDR2 YFSETQ. CDR3 DNA sequence: TGCGCCAGCAGCGATAGCGGCGGCCCCCATGAGCAGTTCTTC. Its translation is CASSDSGGPHEQFF.

This clone was seen a single time. V is TRBV25-1 and J is TRBJ2-7, with TRBD1 matching over 8 bases. This CDR3 is built from 15 residues. Germline V gene sequence: CDR1 MGHDK, CDR2 SYGVNS. Trimming removed 3 bases from V and 0 bases from J; junction bases left unmatched: 4. Here the CDR3 reads CASSDHGTGSYEQYF. CDR3 DNA sequence: TGTGCCAGCAGTGATCACGGGACAGGCTCCTACGAGCAGTACTTC.

The chain links TRBV18 to TRBJ2-2; 7 nucleotides align to TRBD2. The CDR3 consists of 17 residues. The V gene's germline CDR1 is KGHSH and CDR2 LQKENI. After removal of 2 bases from V and 0 bases from J, the junction contained 6 bases not matched to a gene. This CDR3 is CASSPRREGTNTGELFF. The CDR3 DNA is TGTGCCAGCTCACCAAGGAGGGAGGGGACGAACACCGGGGAGCTGTTTTTT. Based on the CDR3 plus reference TRBV18 and TRBJ2-2, the full variable domain is NAGVMQNPRHLVRRRGQEARLRCSPMKGHSHVYWYRQLPEEGLKFMVYLQKENIIDESGMPKERFSAEFPKEGPSILRIQQVVRGDSAAYFCASSPRREGTNTGELFFGEGSRLTVL.

A word on this clone: At one of its ends the junction is not consistent with the germline gene, which may arise from a read error. The gene calls are TRBV4-1 and TRBJ2-7; perhaps TRBD1 as D (5 bases). The CDR3 length is 15 residues. Germline V CDR1 and CDR2: MGHRA, YSYEKL. The CDR3 coding sequence is TGCGCCAGCAGTCAAGAACAGGCTTTCTCCTACGAGCAGTACTTC. Its protein product is CASSQEQAFSYEQYF.

The CDR3 nucleotides read TGTGCCAGCTCACTGGTAGCGGGAACCTCTGATGAGCAGTACTTC. Translated: CASSLVAGTSDEQYF. This chain uses TRBV18 with TRBJ2-7, with 8 bases matching TRBD2. Trimming cost V 4 bases and J 7 bases; bases outside gene matches: 12. CDR3 length: 15 amino acids. Looked up from germline, CDR1 is KGHSH and CDR2 is LQKENI. The full variable domain, with the rest looked up from reference TRBV18 and TRBJ2-7, is NAGVMQNPRHLVRRRGQEARLRCSPMKGHSHVYWYRQLPEEGLKFMVYLQKENIIDESGMPKERFSAEFPKEGPSILRIQQVVRGDSAAYFCASSLVAGTSDEQYFGPGTRLTVT.